This T cell receptor beta chain derives from a study of T cells in localized non-small cell lung cancer (dated by TCRdb to the early 2020s). General notes on the study: The study analyzed T cell repertoires of 200 to 300 early-stage NSCLC patients, comparing tumors and uninvolved tumor-adjacent lungs. The cohort consisted of roughly 240 treatment-naive NSCLC patients whose localized lung tumors had been resected. A mean age of around 69 years was recorded for the NSCLC patients, of whom around 120 were male and about a hundred were female.

CDR1 and CDR2 are drawn from the germline V gene: SNHLY, FYNNEI. The V and J ends are trimmed by 6 bases and 6 bases, leaving 11 bases between them. Including the terminal cysteine and phenylalanine, the CDR3 comprises 12 residues. Here the CDR3 DNA is all that survives: 36 bases in frame from base 1. There are a few counts of this clone. Its antigen has not been determined. Base qualities were left out, and no much larger clone turns up one base away. Findings and caveats that apply to the study as a whole: Uninvolved tumor-adjacent lung showed the highest T cell clonality, higher than tumor, which suggests more focused antigenic responses in the uninvolved tumor-adjacent lung. Because the study design was exploratory, TCR variables were selected using unadjusted p-values without false-discovery rate correction. Of the top 100 tumor clones, a median of around 57 were detected in paired uninvolved adjacent lung; under 35 were also among that lung's top 100. Higher T cell density in blood was associated with longer overall survival, whereas higher clonality in adjacent lung was associated with shorter survival. Because multi-region sequencing of the tumors was not done, intratumor heterogeneity could not be ruled out.

The immunoSEQ Assay was used to sequence TCR beta CDR3 regions from DNA. Per the source publication's procedure: T cell density was computed as TCR beta template counts normalized to usable DNA estimated by amplifying housekeeping genes. The preseqR package was used to estimate richness by extrapolating to 400,000 templates for PBMC samples and to 120,000 templates for tissue samples. Clonality was defined by subtracting Pielou's evenness from one. Tissue-enriched TCRs were identified by differential abundance testing using productive amino-acid clonotypes, minimum total count 5 and alpha 0.1. The Jaccard Index and the Morisita Overlap Index were used to measure repertoire overlap between compartments. TCR beta CDR3s were clustered by GLIPH together with public tetramer-defined viral CDR3s, and at least three viral sequences plus V-gene enrichment were required for viral motifs. TCRdb re-hosts the immuneACCESS table, in-frame sequences only. Its copies lack some clones; in the studies checked, an unresolved V gene accounts for under half of them, and the cause for the rest is not known. The DNA was the basis for D and trimming; V, J and clone size are from that table. This sample has approximately 4,500 clones in its table, and less than 40% of those were observed once. About 7.8% of the sample is taken by the ten largest.

At diagnosis, tumor, uninvolved tumor-adjacent lung and peripheral blood were collected and then preserved as a mix of FFPE and fresh-frozen material. The specimen comprised lung tumor tissue, sampled before any cancer treatment. This sequence originates from a male donor aged 60 or over with stage I lung adenocarcinoma. This chain is built from TRBV2 and TRBJ1-2, with no confidently assigned D gene. The CDR3 reads CASRLNLDGYTF. The nucleotides read TGTGCCAGCAGGCTTAACCTGGATGGCTACACCTTC.